These T cell receptor beta chains were read from a single sample in a study of blood T cell repertoires in COVID-19. The assay was immunoSEQ multiplex PCR, and TCRdb's table has in-frame clones only and misses some. The profile covers about 52,000 clones, with more than 80% appearing a single time and under 20% taken by the ten largest. Material: peripheral blood. These receptor sequences come from a human donor in a cohort sampled during active COVID-19. CDR3s include the opening cysteine and the closing phenylalanine or tryptophan. The order of the fields is clone size, V gene, D gene, J gene, CDR3 protein, CDR3 DNA. A D gene is named only where the DNA matches it firmly. A clone size is listed for some rows: how often the clone was seen (once, few, many), or a class if it is expanded.

clone_size: .; v_call: TRBV6-5; d_call: TRBD2; j_call: TRBJ2-5; cdr3_aa: CASNGLAGGIETQYF; cdr3_nt: TGTGCCAGCAATGGACTAGCGGGAGGGATTGAGACCCAGTACTTC
clone_size: .; v_call: TRBV18; d_call: TRBD1; j_call: TRBJ1-2; cdr3_aa: CASSTGEVDGYTF; cdr3_nt: TGTGCCAGCTCGACAGGGGAGGTTGATGGCTACACCTTC
clone_size: .; v_call: TRBV5-1; d_call: .; j_call: TRBJ1-6; cdr3_aa: CASSPTGQTRNSPLHF; cdr3_nt: TGCGCCAGCAGCCCTACGGGACAAACCAGGAATTCACCCCTCCACTTT
clone_size: .; v_call: TRBV6-1; d_call: .; j_call: TRBJ1-2; cdr3_aa: CASSEEAGRNYGYTF; cdr3_nt: TGTGCCAGCAGTGAAGAGGCAGGGAGGAACTATGGCTACACCTTC
clone_size: .; v_call: TRBV15; d_call: TRBD1; j_call: TRBJ2-2; cdr3_aa: CATTPTGTASTGELFF; cdr3_nt: TGTGCCACCACTCCGACCGGGACAGCCAGTACCGGGGAGCTGTTTTTT
clone_size: .; v_call: TRBV11-2; d_call: .; j_call: TRBJ2-3; cdr3_aa: CASSAKVVGQGYTDTQYF; cdr3_nt: TGTGCCAGCAGCGCCAAAGTGGTTGGGCAGGGCTACACAGATACGCAGTATTTT
clone_size: once; v_call: TRBV6-1; d_call: TRBD1; j_call: TRBJ2-7; cdr3_aa: CASRLADRGPYEQYF; cdr3_nt: TGTGCCAGCAGGTTGGCGGACAGGGGCCCCTACGAGCAGTACTTC
clone_size: .; v_call: TRBV28; d_call: .; j_call: TRBJ1-2; cdr3_aa: CASFDGQGTNYGYTF; cdr3_nt: TGTGCCAGCTTCGATGGGCAGGGCACCAACTATGGCTACACCTTC
clone_size: .; v_call: TRBV25-1; d_call: TRBD1; j_call: TRBJ1-4; cdr3_aa: CASSANRGLVEKLFF; cdr3_nt: TGTGCCAGCAGTGCAAACAGGGGGCTTGTTGAAAAACTGTTTTTT
clone_size: .; v_call: TRBV7-8; d_call: .; j_call: TRBJ2-7; cdr3_aa: CASSLGTTNYYEQYF; cdr3_nt: TGTGCCAGCAGCTTAGGGACTACGAATTACTACGAGCAGTACTTC
clone_size: .; v_call: TRBV6-6; d_call: .; j_call: TRBJ2-3; cdr3_aa: CASSYPGGTDTQYF; cdr3_nt: TGTGCCAGCAGTTACCCCGGGGGCACAGATACGCAGTATTTT
clone_size: .; v_call: TRBV7-2; d_call: .; j_call: TRBJ2-7; cdr3_aa: CASSSSLAYEQYF; cdr3_nt: TGTGCCAGCAGCTCATCTCTAGCCTACGAGCAGTACTTC
clone_size: once; v_call: TRBV7-2; d_call: TRBD1; j_call: TRBJ2-5; cdr3_aa: CASRPTGGGGARVTQYF; cdr3_nt: TGTGCCAGCAGACCTACAGGGGGCGGTGGGGCAAGAGTGACCCAGTACTTC
clone_size: .; v_call: TRBV7-9; d_call: TRBD2; j_call: TRBJ2-5; cdr3_aa: CASSPGTSGVLQETQYF; cdr3_nt: TGTGCCAGCAGCCCGGGGACTAGCGGGGTACTCCAAGAGACCCAGTACTTC
clone_size: .; v_call: TRBV7-8; d_call: .; j_call: TRBJ1-3; cdr3_aa: CASSLGGSAGNTIYF; cdr3_nt: TGTGCCAGCAGCTTAGGGGGCTCGGCTGGAAACACCATATATTTT
clone_size: .; v_call: TRBV6-5; d_call: .; j_call: TRBJ1-1; cdr3_aa: CASRLERTVNTEAFF; cdr3_nt: TGTGCCAGCAGGTTAGAGAGGACAGTGAACACTGAAGCTTTCTTT
clone_size: .; v_call: TRBV5-1; d_call: .; j_call: TRBJ2-1; cdr3_aa: CASSPQGGDNEQFF; cdr3_nt: TGCGCCAGCAGCCCCCAGGGAGGAGACAATGAGCAGTTCTTC
clone_size: .; v_call: TRBV7-6; d_call: TRBD1; j_call: TRBJ1-1; cdr3_aa: CASSHKQGIENEAFF; cdr3_nt: TGTGCCAGCAGCCACAAACAGGGGATCGAAAATGAAGCTTTCTTT
clone_size: .; v_call: TRBV6-2/TRBV6-3; d_call: .; j_call: TRBJ1-4; cdr3_aa: CASSPPRGATNEKLFF; cdr3_nt: TGTGCCAGCAGCCCTCCTAGGGGTGCAACTAATGAAAAACTGTTTTTT
clone_size: .; v_call: TRBV10-3; d_call: TRBD1; j_call: TRBJ1-1; cdr3_aa: CAIRQDRGMDTEAFF; cdr3_nt: TGTGCCATCAGACAGGACAGGGGAATGGACACTGAAGCTTTCTTT
clone_size: few; v_call: TRBV25-1; d_call: .; j_call: TRBJ1-2; cdr3_aa: CASSDLRSGYTF; cdr3_nt: TGTGCCAGCAGTGACCTACGTTCGGGCTACACCTTC
clone_size: .; v_call: TRBV5-4; d_call: TRBD1; j_call: TRBJ1-3; cdr3_aa: CASSSTGGGNTIYF; cdr3_nt: TGTGCCAGCAGCTCGACAGGGGGTGGAAACACCATATATTTT
clone_size: .; v_call: TRBV7-8; d_call: .; j_call: TRBJ2-5; cdr3_aa: CASSFSQGRGETQYF; cdr3_nt: TGTGCCAGCAGCTTCTCGCAGGGGCGAGGAGAGACCCAGTACTTC
clone_size: .; v_call: TRBV5-1; d_call: .; j_call: TRBJ1-2; cdr3_aa: CASSLDRARYGYGYTF; cdr3_nt: TGCGCCAGCAGCTTGGACAGGGCCCGCTATGGCTATGGCTACACCTTC
clone_size: .; v_call: TRBV6-5; d_call: .; j_call: TRBJ2-4; cdr3_aa: CASSLTGDREIQYF; cdr3_nt: TGTGCCAGCAGTCTTACGGGGGACAGAGAGATTCAGTACTTC
clone_size: .; v_call: TRBV7-8; d_call: TRBD1; j_call: TRBJ1-1; cdr3_aa: CASSATGENTEAFF; cdr3_nt: TGTGCCAGCAGCGCCACAGGGGAGAACACTGAAGCTTTCTTT
clone_size: .; v_call: TRBV2; d_call: TRBD1; j_call: TRBJ2-2; cdr3_aa: CASRLKTGTGELFF; cdr3_nt: TGTGCCAGCAGGCTAAAGACAGGGACCGGGGAGCTGTTTTTT
clone_size: .; v_call: TRBV20-1; d_call: TRBD1; j_call: TRBJ1-4; cdr3_aa: CSASQGQFNEKLFF; cdr3_nt: TGCAGTGCCAGTCAGGGACAGTTTAATGAAAAACTGTTTTTT
clone_size: .; v_call: TRBV3-1/TRBV3-2; d_call: TRBD1; j_call: TRBJ2-3; cdr3_aa: CASSVTGLPTDTQYF; cdr3_nt: TGTGCCAGTAGTGTGACAGGGCTGCCCACAGATACGCAGTATTTT
clone_size: .; v_call: TRBV6-2/TRBV6-3; d_call: .; j_call: TRBJ1-2; cdr3_aa: CASSYGPGKTNGYTF; cdr3_nt: TGTGCCAGCAGTTACGGCCCGGGGAAGACTAATGGCTACACCTTC
clone_size: .; v_call: TRBV5-1; d_call: TRBD2; j_call: TRBJ2-5; cdr3_aa: CASSSGTSGTIGETQYF; cdr3_nt: TGCGCCAGCAGCTCCGGGACTAGCGGGACAATTGGAGAGACCCAGTACTTC
clone_size: .; v_call: TRBV5-4; d_call: TRBD1; j_call: TRBJ2-7; cdr3_aa: CASSDRQGGNEQYF; cdr3_nt: TGTGCCAGCAGCGATCGACAGGGTGGTAACGAGCAGTACTTC
clone_size: .; v_call: TRBV29-1; d_call: .; j_call: TRBJ1-1; cdr3_aa: CSVQQGSNTEAFF; cdr3_nt: TGCAGCGTTCAACAGGGTTCGAACACTGAAGCTTTCTTT
clone_size: .; v_call: TRBV2; d_call: .; j_call: TRBJ2-5; cdr3_aa: CASQGNRAQETQYF; cdr3_nt: TGTGCCAGCCAGGGGAACAGGGCGCAAGAGACCCAGTACTTC